This TCR beta chain was recorded in a study of T cell responses to AZD1222 COVID-19 vaccine. Concerning this clone: The antigen remains unidentified.

Regarding the study as a whole: Baseline seropositives among AZD1222 recipients totaled only six or seven. Clonal diversity was possibly underestimated; the donors were predominantly white British and more often female. Regions 160-218 and 743-854 held dominance among vaccine-associated CD4 TCRs, which spanned spike.

This table comes from immunoSEQ multiplex PCR, and its TCRdb copy is limited to in-frame clones, with some not included. The sample comprises 150,000 to 200,000 clones, about 91% of which are singletons, and about 1% rests with the top ten. The CDR3 spans 13 residues. The source was peripheral blood, collected 28 days after the second AZD1222 dose. The rearrangement joins TRBV12-2 to TRBJ1-6. TRBV12-2 represents a pseudogene. The sequence was collected from an adult who received the AZD1222 COVID-19 vaccine. The CDR3 nucleotides read TGTGCAAGTCCCGCCAGGGAGGGATCACCCCTCCACTTT. Protein product: CASPAREGSPLHF.